The T cell receptor (beta chain) under discussion was sequenced for a study of beta chain features in type 1 diabetes. Turning to the study itself: When patients were set against healthy donors, age, gender and cell yields were similar.

The study's findings and limits: There was no resolution here of whether HLA type influences TCRB rearrangement. In every one of the four CD4+ subsets, TCRB CDR3s were moderately but significantly shorter in Type 1 diabetes patients. Fewer junction insertions and more nucleotide deletions appeared in type 1 diabetes patients.

CDR3 length equals 14 residues. V lost 6 bases and J 7 bases, leaving 16 bases between the germline ends. The germline V gene has CDR1 MDHEN and CDR2 SYDVKM. This clone occurred many times. What it binds is not known. The study reverse transcribed the entire isolated RNA, so it sequenced expressed TCRB transcripts. Assay used: immunoSEQ multiplex PCR; TCRdb lists only in-frame clones, some missing. This table has approximately 170,000 clones, roughly 7.1% appearing once. Purities in excess of 98% were seen in all sorted populations. The V gene is TRBV28, the J gene TRBJ1-5; weak D call: TRBD1 (5 bases). This TCR was recovered from a woman between 40 and 50 years old with type 1 diabetes. Sample: central memory CD4+ T cells from blood. In nucleotides, the CDR3 is TGTGCCAGCAGGACTGACAGAGCCGGGCAGCCCCAGCATTTT. Amino acids: CASRTDRAGQPQHF.